This entry is about one T cell receptor (beta chain). This specimen comes from a study of blood T cell repertoires in COVID-19. Turning to the study itself: Whether acute or convalescent, the COVID-19 samples came from the United States, Italy and Spain.

Authors' data handling: The authors estimated nucleated cell counts from reference gene primer amplification. TCRdb's table, derived via immunoSEQ multiplex PCR, lists solely in-frame clones and lacks some. V, J and clone size are those of that table, while D and trimming were read from the DNA. The data contain about 21,000 clones, about 89% of them singletons. V gave up 8 bases and J gave up 7 bases; unmatched junction bases: 10. The V gene's germline CDR1 is MNHEY and CDR2 SVGAGI. The CDR3 extends over 13 amino acids. The sample taken for sequencing was peripheral blood. This rearrangement joins TRBV6-5 to TRBJ2-7; 8 bases fit TRBD2. This TCR was sampled from a man between 65 and 85 years old with active COVID-19. Here the CDR3 DNA reads TGTGCCAGCGGGTCGGGGGGGGCTGGAGAGCAGTACTTC. Translating it yields CASGSGGAGEQYF.